Listed below are T cell receptor beta chains from one sample, sequenced in a study of blood T cell repertoires in COVID-19. The repertoire was sequenced with immunoSEQ multiplex PCR; TCRdb's copy has only in-frame clones and lacks some. Here the sample spans 85,000 to 100,000 clones, 86% being singletons. The specimen sequenced was peripheral blood. These receptors all come from a man aged 45-65 years with active or convalescent COVID-19. Each CDR3 is given with its conserved first and last residue. Fields, in order: clone size, J gene, V gene, D gene, CDR3 DNA, CDR3 protein. A D gene is named only where the DNA matches it firmly. The listing skips clone size in some rows; elsewhere it reads once, few, many or a size class.

abundance: .
j_gene: TRBJ1-2
v_gene: TRBV5-5
d_gene: .
CDR3nt: TGTGCCAGCAGCTTATCCCAGGCTAACTATGGCTACACCTTC
CDR3aa: CASSLSQANYGYTF

abundance: .
j_gene: TRBJ1-4
v_gene: TRBV6-1
d_gene: TRBD1
CDR3nt: TGTGCCAGCAGTGGTACAGGGGACAGGGAGAGGGGAAAACTGTTTTTT
CDR3aa: CASSGTGDRERGKLFF

abundance: .
j_gene: TRBJ1-2
v_gene: TRBV19
d_gene: .
CDR3nt: TGTGCCAGTAGTATACGACAGGACCAAGCCAACTATGGCTACACCTTC
CDR3aa: CASSIRQDQANYGYTF

abundance: .
j_gene: TRBJ2-3
v_gene: TRBV19
d_gene: .
CDR3nt: TGTGCCAGTAGTATAGGAGGGATTAGGACAGATACGCAGTATTTT
CDR3aa: CASSIGGIRTDTQYF

abundance: .
j_gene: TRBJ2-1
v_gene: TRBV10-2
d_gene: TRBD2
CDR3nt: TGCGCCAGCAGTGTGACACGGACTAGCGGGTTAAATGAGCAGTTCTTC
CDR3aa: CASSVTRTSGLNEQFF

abundance: .
j_gene: TRBJ2-2
v_gene: TRBV11-3
d_gene: .
CDR3nt: TGTGCCAGCAGCTCCCTTTCTAACGGCGGGGAGCTGTTTTTT
CDR3aa: CASSSLSNGGELFF

abundance: .
j_gene: TRBJ2-1
v_gene: TRBV7-2
d_gene: .
CDR3nt: TGTGCCAGCAGCGCCCGACTAGGAGAGTCCAATGAGCAGTTCTTC
CDR3aa: CASSARLGESNEQFF

abundance: .
j_gene: TRBJ1-1
v_gene: TRBV14
d_gene: .
CDR3nt: TGTGCCAGCAGCCACTACAGGGAAGCTTTCTTT
CDR3aa: CASSHYREAFF

abundance: many
j_gene: TRBJ1-2
v_gene: TRBV5-1
d_gene: TRBD1
CDR3nt: TGCGCCAGCAGCTTGACGGGACAGGGAAACTATGGCTACACCTTC
CDR3aa: CASSLTGQGNYGYTF

abundance: .
j_gene: TRBJ2-5
v_gene: TRBV18
d_gene: TRBD1
CDR3nt: TGTGCCAGCTCACCATGGGCAAGGGACAGCCAAGAGACCCAGTACTTC
CDR3aa: CASSPWARDSQETQYF

abundance: .
j_gene: TRBJ1-2
v_gene: TRBV2
d_gene: TRBD1
CDR3nt: TGTGCCAGCAGCGGGACAGGGGGAGCTAACTATGGCTACACCTTC
CDR3aa: CASSGTGGANYGYTF

abundance: .
j_gene: TRBJ2-1
v_gene: TRBV6-1
d_gene: TRBD1
CDR3nt: TGTGCCAGCAGTGAAATCGCGGCAGGGGGCACGGGATGGCGGGCTGAGCAGTTCTTC
CDR3aa: CASSEIAAGGTGWRAEQFF

abundance: .
j_gene: TRBJ2-5
v_gene: TRBV3-1/TRBV3-2
d_gene: TRBD2
CDR3nt: TGTGCCAGCAGCCAAGATTTAGCGGGGGGGAACCAAGAGACCCAGTACTTC
CDR3aa: CASSQDLAGGNQETQYF

abundance: .
j_gene: TRBJ1-5
v_gene: TRBV6-6
d_gene: .
CDR3nt: TGTGCCAGCAGCTCCCAGCGAGCCCAGCATTTT
CDR3aa: CASSSQRAQHF

abundance: .
j_gene: TRBJ1-6
v_gene: TRBV9
d_gene: .
CDR3nt: TGTGCCAGCAGCGTAGTAGTGGGGTGGGAGGGGGGCTCCTATAATTCACCCCTCCACTTT
CDR3aa: CASSVVVGWEGGSYNSPLHF

abundance: .
j_gene: TRBJ2-3
v_gene: TRBV11-2
d_gene: .
CDR3nt: TGTGCCAGCAGACCATACGGTACGACAAACACAGATACGCAGTATTTT
CDR3aa: CASRPYGTTNTDTQYF

abundance: .
j_gene: TRBJ1-1
v_gene: TRBV6-2/TRBV6-3
d_gene: TRBD1
CDR3nt: TGTGCCAGCAGTCGGTACGCCGGGACAGAGAACACTGAAGCTTTCTTT
CDR3aa: CASSRYAGTENTEAFF

abundance: .
j_gene: TRBJ1-5
v_gene: TRBV28
d_gene: .
CDR3nt: TGTGCCAGCAGGGGAAGGGGTGGGCTGAATCAGCCCCAGCATTTT
CDR3aa: CASRGRGGLNQPQHF

abundance: few
j_gene: TRBJ2-5
v_gene: TRBV19
d_gene: .
CDR3nt: TGTGCCAGTAGACAGGGAGGGGTGCAGACCCAGTACTTC
CDR3aa: CASRQGGVQTQYF

abundance: .
j_gene: TRBJ2-3
v_gene: TRBV20-1
d_gene: TRBD1
CDR3nt: TGCAGTGCTAGTAGACAGGGGGACTCCACAGATACGCAGTATTTT
CDR3aa: CSASRQGDSTDTQYF

abundance: .
j_gene: TRBJ1-4
v_gene: TRBV4-1
d_gene: .
CDR3nt: TGCGCCAGCAGCCAGGCCAGGGGCGGAGAAAAACTGTTTTTT
CDR3aa: CASSQARGGEKLFF

abundance: .
j_gene: TRBJ1-4
v_gene: TRBV5-1
d_gene: TRBD1
CDR3nt: TGCGCCAGCAGCTGGGGCACAGGGGAGGTTGAAAAACTGTTTTTT
CDR3aa: CASSWGTGEVEKLFF

abundance: .
j_gene: TRBJ2-1
v_gene: TRBV10-3
d_gene: .
CDR3nt: TGTGCCACCACCTTCGGGGAACTCGACAATGAGCAGTTCTTC
CDR3aa: CATTFGELDNEQFF

abundance: .
j_gene: TRBJ2-2
v_gene: TRBV12-5
d_gene: TRBD1
CDR3nt: TGTGCTAGTGGGCGGGACAGGGCAAACACCGGGGAGCTGTTTTTT
CDR3aa: CASGRDRANTGELFF

abundance: once
j_gene: TRBJ1-2
v_gene: TRBV6-5
d_gene: .
CDR3nt: TGTGCCAGCAGAAGGACAGAGGGCTATGGCTACACCTTC
CDR3aa: CASRRTEGYGYTF

abundance: .
j_gene: TRBJ2-7
v_gene: TRBV30
d_gene: .
CDR3nt: TGTGCCTGGAGTACAGGGACCCCCTACGAGCAGTACTTC
CDR3aa: CAWSTGTPYEQYF

abundance: .
j_gene: TRBJ1-6
v_gene: TRBV4-3
d_gene: .
CDR3nt: TGCGCCAGCAGCCAAGGGACTGGATATAATTCACCCCTCCACTTT
CDR3aa: CASSQGTGYNSPLHF

abundance: .
j_gene: TRBJ2-7
v_gene: TRBV6-2/TRBV6-3
d_gene: .
CDR3nt: TGTGCCAGCAGTTACTCGCCGTTAGAAACCCAATACGAGCAGTACTTC
CDR3aa: CASSYSPLETQYEQYF

abundance: .
j_gene: TRBJ2-3
v_gene: TRBV7-2
d_gene: TRBD2
CDR3nt: TGTGCCAGCAGACCTTATGGCGGGGGGGTCGTCACAGATACGCAGTATTTT
CDR3aa: CASRPYGGGVVTDTQYF

abundance: .
j_gene: TRBJ1-2
v_gene: TRBV24-1
d_gene: TRBD1
CDR3nt: TGTGCCACCAGTGGCTCTACCGGGACAGGGAGGGTCTATGGCTACACCTTC
CDR3aa: CATSGSTGTGRVYGYTF

abundance: .
j_gene: TRBJ2-2
v_gene: TRBV11-2
d_gene: .
CDR3nt: TGTGCCAGCAGCTTAGCGACAGGAGCCGGGGAGCTGTTTTTT
CDR3aa: CASSLATGAGELFF

abundance: few
j_gene: TRBJ1-3
v_gene: TRBV29-1
d_gene: .
CDR3nt: TGCAGCGTTGCCGACTTAGGCTCTGGAAACACCATATATTTT
CDR3aa: CSVADLGSGNTIYF

abundance: .
j_gene: TRBJ1-4
v_gene: TRBV12-3/TRBV12-4
d_gene: .
CDR3nt: TGTGCCAGCATGTCCGGGTTGGAGGAAAAACTGTTTTTT
CDR3aa: CASMSGLEEKLFF

abundance: few
j_gene: TRBJ1-1
v_gene: TRBV6-5
d_gene: .
CDR3nt: TGTGCCAGCAGTTACCAGAGGGGGACTGAAGCTTTCTTT
CDR3aa: CASSYQRGTEAFF

abundance: many
j_gene: TRBJ1-1
v_gene: TRBV6-2/TRBV6-3
d_gene: .
CDR3nt: TGTGCCAGCAGTTACATGGCAAGGGGTGAAGCTTTCTTT
CDR3aa: CASSYMARGEAFF

abundance: .
j_gene: TRBJ1-4
v_gene: TRBV28
d_gene: TRBD1
CDR3nt: TGTGCCAGCAGGAGACAGGGGGCAACTAATGAAAAACTGTTTTTT
CDR3aa: CASRRQGATNEKLFF